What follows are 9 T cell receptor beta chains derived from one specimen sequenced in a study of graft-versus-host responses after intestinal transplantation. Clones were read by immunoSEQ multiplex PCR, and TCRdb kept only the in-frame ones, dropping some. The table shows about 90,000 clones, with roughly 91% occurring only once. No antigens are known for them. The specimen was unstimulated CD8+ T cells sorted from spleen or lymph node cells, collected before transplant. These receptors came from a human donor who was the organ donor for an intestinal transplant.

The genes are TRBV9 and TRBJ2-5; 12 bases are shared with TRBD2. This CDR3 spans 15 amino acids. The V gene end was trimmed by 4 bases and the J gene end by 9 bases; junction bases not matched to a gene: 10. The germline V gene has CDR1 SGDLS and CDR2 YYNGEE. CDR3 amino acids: CASSYTQLAGGPQYF. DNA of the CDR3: TGTGCCAGCAGCTATACACAACTAGCGGGGGGCCCCCAGTACTTC.

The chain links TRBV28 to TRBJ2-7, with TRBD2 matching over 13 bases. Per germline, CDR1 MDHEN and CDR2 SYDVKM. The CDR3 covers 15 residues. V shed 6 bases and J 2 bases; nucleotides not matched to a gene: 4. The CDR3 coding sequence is TGTGCCAGCAGACTACTAGCGGGAGGGCCCTACGAGCAGTACTTC. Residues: CASRLLAGGPYEQYF.

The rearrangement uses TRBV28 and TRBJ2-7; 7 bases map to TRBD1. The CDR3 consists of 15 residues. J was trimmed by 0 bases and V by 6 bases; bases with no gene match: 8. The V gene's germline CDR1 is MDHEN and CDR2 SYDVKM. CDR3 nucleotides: TGTGCCAGCAGCTTTGGGACAGAGAGCTCCTACGAGCAGTACTTC. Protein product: CASSFGTESSYEQYF. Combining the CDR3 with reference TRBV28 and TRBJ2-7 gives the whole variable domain DVKVTQSSRYLVKRTGEKVFLECVQDMDHENMFWYRQDPGLGLRLIYFSYDVKMKEKGDIPEGYSVSREKKERFSLILESASTNQTSMYLCASSFGTESSYEQYFGPGTRLTVT.

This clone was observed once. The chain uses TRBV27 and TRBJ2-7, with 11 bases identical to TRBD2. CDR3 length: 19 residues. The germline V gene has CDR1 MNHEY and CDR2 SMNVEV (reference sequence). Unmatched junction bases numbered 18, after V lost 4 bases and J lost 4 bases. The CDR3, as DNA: TGTGCCAGCAGTTGGGTTGGGCTAGCGGGAGGCACGGAGCTGTACGAGCAGTACTTC. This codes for CASSWVGLAGGTELYEQYF.

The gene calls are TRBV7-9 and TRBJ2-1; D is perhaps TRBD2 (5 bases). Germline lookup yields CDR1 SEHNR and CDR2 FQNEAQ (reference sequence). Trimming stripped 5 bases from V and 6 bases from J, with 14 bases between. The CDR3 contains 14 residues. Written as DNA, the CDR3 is TGTGCCAGCAGCGCGCTCCGGGATCGCAATGAGCAGTTCTTC. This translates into CASSALRDRNEQFF.

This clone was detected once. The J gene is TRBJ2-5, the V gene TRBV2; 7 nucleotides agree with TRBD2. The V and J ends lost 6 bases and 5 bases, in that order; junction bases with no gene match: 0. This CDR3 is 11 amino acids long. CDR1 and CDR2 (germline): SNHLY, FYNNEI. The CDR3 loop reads CASRGGETQYF. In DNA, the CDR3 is TGTGCCAGCAGGGGGGGGGAGACCCAGTACTTC.

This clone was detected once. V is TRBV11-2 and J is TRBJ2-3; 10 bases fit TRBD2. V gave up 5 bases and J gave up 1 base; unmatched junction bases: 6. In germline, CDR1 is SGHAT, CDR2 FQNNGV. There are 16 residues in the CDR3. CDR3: CASSPSGRAGTDTQYF. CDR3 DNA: TGTGCCAGCAGCCCGAGCGGGAGGGCCGGCACAGATACGCAGTATTTT.

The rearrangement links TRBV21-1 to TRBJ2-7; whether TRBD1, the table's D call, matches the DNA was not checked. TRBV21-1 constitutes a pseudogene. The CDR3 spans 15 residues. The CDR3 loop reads CASTEVTGGHYEQYF. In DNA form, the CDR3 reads TGTGCCAGCACCGAGGTCACAGGGGGCCACTACGAGCAGTACTTC.

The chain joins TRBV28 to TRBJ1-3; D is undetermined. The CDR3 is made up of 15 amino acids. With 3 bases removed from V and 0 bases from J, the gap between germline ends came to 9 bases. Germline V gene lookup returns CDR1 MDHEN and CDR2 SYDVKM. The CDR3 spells CASSFTGSSGNTIYF. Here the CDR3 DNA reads TGTGCCAGCAGTTTTACGGGGAGCTCTGGAAACACCATATATTTT.